A selection of T cell receptor beta chains follows, all from one sample in a study of blood T cells in healthy people across ages. TCRdb fed the 5' RACE reads into MiXCR, producing one record per CDR3 protein. The sample consists of 500,000 to 600,000 distinct CDR3 sequences, 25% to 30% of them appearing once. The specimen was blood. These receptors were taken from an older woman in good health. The CDR3 runs from the conserved cysteine through the conserved F or W. A D gene is named only where the DNA matches it firmly. Clone size is stated in some rows and not others, as once, few, many or a class when expanded.

V gene	J gene	clone size	D gene	CDR3 DNA	CDR3 protein
TRBV29-1	TRBJ2-5	few	-	TGCAGCGTTGAAGTCTCCAGGGTGGCCGGTGGGCAGTACTTC	CSVEVSRVAGGQYF
TRBV12-3/TRBV12-4	TRBJ2-1	-	-	TGTGCCAGCAGTTTGACCCATGAGCAGTTCTTC	CASSLTHEQFF
TRBV5-1	TRBJ2-5	-	-	TGCGCCAGCAGCCTTGAACCGGGACCTTGGGAGACCCAGTACTTC	CASSLEPGPWETQYF
TRBV5-1	TRBJ2-3	many	-	TGCGCCAGCAGCTTGCACAGCGCAGATACGCAGTATTTT	CASSLHSADTQYF
TRBV24-1	TRBJ2-5	-	TRBD2	TGTGCCACCAGTGACCACGTCCCGGGACTAGCCGGGAAACGGCAGCTCTTC	CATSDHVPGLAGKRQLF
TRBV7-2	TRBJ2-1	many	TRBD2	TGTGCCAGCAGCTTGAGCGGGGTCTCCTACAATGAGCAGTTCTTC	CASSLSGVSYNEQFF
TRBV7-2	TRBJ2-4	-	-	TGTGCCAGCAGCTTAGGAGAGGGGATTCAGTACTTC	CASSLGEGIQYF
TRBV20-1	TRBJ2-3	-	-	TGCAGTGCTAGAGGGGACTGGGTTTCCACCGCAGATACGCAGTATTTT	CSARGDWVSTADTQYF
TRBV21-1	TRBJ2-5	-	-	TGTGCCAGCCGCCCCAAACCACTAGCGGGGCAAGAGACCCAGTACTTC	CASRPKPLAGQETQYF
TRBV20-1	TRBJ1-1	-	TRBD1	TGCAGTGCCCCCTTCGCCCAGGGGGCGCGGAACACTGAAGCTTTCTTT	CSAPFAQGARNTEAFF
TRBV29-1	TRBJ2-7	-	TRBD1	TGCGGCGTGGGGGACAGGGGGTACGAGCAGTACTTC	CGVGDRGYEQYF
TRBV11-2	TRBJ1-2	few	-	TGTGCCAGCAGCTCACGATTAGGGGATGGCTACACCTTC	CASSSRLGDGYTF
TRBV7-9	TRBJ2-5	few	TRBD2	TGTGCCAGCAGCACAGCGGGAGGAGGGACCCAGTACTTC	CASSTAGGGTQYF
TRBV7-2	TRBJ1-2	few	TRBD1	TGTGCCAGCAGCTTCAACAGGGGTCTCTATGGCTACACCTTC	CASSFNRGLYGYTF
TRBV20-1	TRBJ2-7	-	TRBD2	TGCAGTGCCCGACTAGCGGGAGGCTTCGGCGAGCAGTACTTC	CSARLAGGFGEQYF
TRBV19	TRBJ2-5	-	-	TGTGCCAGTAGTATAGTACAGCAACAAGAGACCCAGTACTTC	CASSIVQQQETQYF
TRBV7-2	TRBJ2-3	-	-	TGTGCCAGCAGCCCACAAACCGCCCTAAGCACAGATACGCAGTATTTT	CASSPQTALSTDTQYF
TRBV20-1	TRBJ2-1	few	TRBD2	TGCAGTGCTAGAGATAGCGGGGGGATATACAATGAGCAGTTCTTC	CSARDSGGIYNEQFF
TRBV29-1	TRBJ2-1	-	TRBD2	TGCAGCGGGGGACGGGGGGTCAGTGAGCAGTTCTTC	CSGGRGVSEQFF